The 3 T cell receptor beta chains listed next were all sequenced from one sample in a study of T cell responses to AZD1222 COVID-19 vaccine. Some clones are missing from TCRdb's copy, which holds only in-frame ones; the method was immunoSEQ multiplex PCR. Of roughly 28,000 clones listed, 93% were seen once; the top ten hold 8% to 9%. The sample consisted of peripheral blood, taken on day 0 of AZD1222 vaccination. These receptors all come from an adult in good health.

This rearrangement joins TRBV5-1 to TRBJ1-5, with 9 bases fitting TRBD1. Germline assignment: CDR1 SGHRS and CDR2 YFSETQ. With 4 bases clipped from V and 6 bases from J, the junction kept 8 bases outside the gene matches. This CDR3 has 15 amino acids. CDR3 protein: CASSLGQGTAQPQHF. CDR3 DNA sequence: TGCGCCAGCAGCCTTGGACAGGGGACCGCTCAGCCCCAGCATTTT.

This rearrangement joins TRBV6-2 or TRBV6-3 to TRBJ1-2, with 8 bases identical to TRBD1. The CDR3 loop spans 14 amino acids. Germline V gives CDR1 MNHEY, CDR2 SVGEGT. The V gene end was trimmed by 5 bases and the J gene end by 4 bases; junction bases not matched to a gene: 6. DNA for the CDR3: TGTGCCAGCAGTATGAGACAGGGGTCCTATGGCTACACCTTC. This translates into CASSMRQGSYGYTF.

The rearrangement uses TRBV9 and TRBJ2-2; TRBD1 matches 12 bases. This CDR3 comprises 20 residues. With 4 bases clipped from V and 5 bases from J, the junction kept 18 bases outside the gene matches. CDR1 is SGDLS, CDR2 YYNGEE, per germline. DNA for the CDR3: TGTGCCAGCAGCCTCACGGGACAGGGGGCTTCGGGGTCCAAAACCGGGGAGCTGTTTTTT. Amino acid sequence: CASSLTGQGASGSKTGELFF. The full variable domain, completed using reference TRBV9 and TRBJ2-2, is DSGVTQTPKHLITATGQRVTLRCSPRSGDLSVYWYQQSLDQGLQFLIQYYNGEERAKGNILERFSAQQFPDLHSELNLSSLELGDSALYFCASSLTGQGASGSKTGELFFGEGSRLTVL.